The sequence of this T cell receptor (beta chain) was determined in a study of blood T cell repertoires in COVID-19. Study processing details: Using reference gene primer amplification, nucleated cell counts were estimated. Produced via immunoSEQ multiplex PCR; TCRdb's table is partial and in-frame only. V and J calls and clone size are given by that table; D and trimming were obtained from the DNA. The sample holds over 200,000 clones, roughly nine tenths seen once. Enrolled through a virtual design, the participants were between roughly 18 and 89 years of age and came from some 26 US areas. Participant reports of clinical history set cohort assignment. Germline CDR1 SGHRS, CDR2 YFSETQ. The CDR3 runs to 14 residues. V lost 3 bases and J lost 3; bases outside the gene matches: 4.

The sequencing sample was made of PBMCs or T cells enriched from blood (not recorded which). The rearrangement uses TRBV5-1 and TRBJ2-7, with TRBD1 identical over 9 bases. This clonotype originated in a human donor in a cohort exposed to, infected with or recovered from COVID-19 (not recorded which). The donor label of this sample is uncertain. This CDR3 reads CASSSTGGDYEQYF. CDR3 coding DNA: TGCGCCAGCAGCTCGACAGGGGGAGACTACGAGCAGTACTTC.